These 9 T cell receptor beta chains were sequenced from one sample in a study of shared clonotypes between healthy human individuals. Clones were sequenced by immunoSEQ multiplex PCR, and TCRdb holds only the in-frame ones, with some missing. The repertoire holds millions of clones, with about 92% as singletons. Material: naive CD4+ T cells sorted from blood. As for subset: CD45RA+ positively selected. Every receptor here comes from a man aged 18-30 years in good health.

The rearrangement links TRBV27 to TRBJ2-7, with a weak D call TRBD2 (5 bases). The CDR3 totals 14 residues. Germline V lookup: CDR1 MNHEY, CDR2 SMNVEV (reference sequence). Trimming took off 5 bases at V and 3 bases at J, with 14 bases between the two ends. The CDR3 coding sequence is TGTGCCAGCAGTCTAACGGGAACCTTCTACGAGCAGTACTTC. This encodes CASSLTGTFYEQYF.

V and J are TRBV10-3 and TRBJ1-2; TRBD1 matches 8 bases. Germline CDR1 reads ENHRY; CDR2 reads SYGVKD. The J segment lost 3 bases and the V segment lost 2 bases, leaving 11 bases of the junction unmatched. CDR3 size: 17 residues. The CDR3 spells CAISEGQGAARDYGYTF. In DNA form, the CDR3 reads TGTGCCATCAGTGAGGGGCAGGGGGCCGCACGAGACTATGGCTACACCTTC.

This chain connects TRBV28 to TRBJ1-1; the D gene is possibly TRBD1 (6 bases). The V and J ends lost 6 bases and 6 bases respectively, with 11 bases between them. CDR1 and CDR2 (germline): MDHEN, SYDVKM. CDR3 size: 12 residues. Here the CDR3 DNA reads TGTGCCAGCAGCTGGCCAGGGGCTGAAGCTTTCTTT. Encoded protein: CASSWPGAEAFF.

Turning to this clone: Other DNA sequences in the same sample also yield this CDR3. The chain joins TRBV30 to TRBJ2-3; D may be TRBD1 or TRBD2 (6 bases each). The CDR3 consists of 13 residues. The germline V gene has CDR1 GTSNPN and CDR2 SVGIG (reference sequence). The V end was cut by 0 bases, the J end by 8 bases, with 12 bases between. CDR3 sequence (DNA): TGTGCCTGGAGTGTACAAGGAGGGGGTACGCAGTATTTT. Amino acids: CAWSVQGGGTQYF.

The gene calls are TRBV27 and TRBJ2-3; D may be TRBD1 or TRBD2 (5 bases each). The CDR3 runs to 17 residues. Per germline, CDR1 MNHEY and CDR2 SMNVEV (reference sequence). The V and J ends lost 4 bases and 2 bases respectively, with 19 bases between them. The CDR3 DNA is TGTGCCAGCAGTTATGCGCCGGGACGGCTCTTCACAGATACGCAGTATTTT. This encodes CASSYAPGRLFTDTQYF.

J is TRBJ2-2 and V is TRBV5-1; D uncertain. The CDR3 extends over 14 amino acids. CDR1 is SGHRS and CDR2 is YFSETQ in the germline V gene. V was shortened by 1 base and J by 6 bases, with 10 bases between the two germline ends. The CDR3 nucleotides are TGCGCCAGCAGCTTGAAGATAGGCGCCGGGGAGCTGTTTTTT. Its translation is CASSLKIGAGELFF.

This rearrangement joins TRBV28 to TRBJ1-5; unclear D gene. The CDR3 is made up of 15 amino acids. V was cut by 6 bases and J by 7 bases, with 19 bases left in between. Germline V gene lookup returns CDR1 MDHEN and CDR2 SYDVKM. The CDR3 nucleotides are TGTGCCAGCAGCCCTCCTCGGGGTTTTGGGCAGCCCCAGCATTTT. Amino acids: CASSPPRGFGQPQHF.

This clone was observed once. The V and J genes are TRBV6-5 and TRBJ2-7; the D gene is possibly TRBD1 (6 bases). Trimming left V 6 bases short and J 3 bases short, with 15 bases between. The CDR3 spans 14 residues. Germline-derived CDR1 and CDR2 are MNHEY and SVGAGI. CDR3 in amino acids: CASSTRDTLYEQYF. CDR3 in DNA: TGTGCCAGCAGCACCCGGGACACCCTCTACGAGCAGTACTTC.

Only a few counts were recorded for this clone. This chain uses TRBV30 with TRBJ1-1; TRBD1 aligns across 9 bases. The CDR3 consists of 12 residues. The J segment lost 10 bases and the V segment lost 3 bases, leaving 6 bases of the junction unmatched. The germline V gene encodes CDR1 GTSNPN and CDR2 SVGIG (reference sequence). CDR3 sequence (DNA): TGTGCCTGGAGCCGGACAGGGGCAGCAGCTTTCTTT. Its translation: CAWSRTGAAAFF.